These 5 T cell receptor beta chains came from one sample sequenced in a study of molecular identifiers for immune sequencing clone quantification. In TCRdb, the PCR reads were re-called with MiXCR into one record per CDR3 protein. The table lists over 600,000 distinct CDR3 sequences, approximately 20% of them singletons. Sequencing was done on a sample of naive CD8+ T cells from blood, with Jurkat cell RNA spiked in. Subset noted: FACS-sorted CD8+CD4-CCR7+CD45RA+ naive T cells. The receptor set was obtained from a human donor in good health. Some libraries in this study had Jurkat cell RNA spiked in.

A remark on this clonotype: A much larger clone is a single base away; this may be a read error. The chain couples TRBV27 to TRBJ1-4; 8 bases align to TRBD1. The CDR3 length is 13 residues. V trimming: 4 bases; J trimming: 14 bases; junction bases outside the gene matches: 9. Germline V gives CDR1 MNHEY, CDR2 SMNVEV (reference sequence). CDR3: CASSYVTGANLFF. DNA of the CDR3: TGTGCCAGCAGTTATGTGACAGGGGCTAATCTGTTTTTT.

This clonotype was seen many times. The chain employs TRBV19 and TRBJ1-1, with unresolved D. V gave up 7 bases and J gave up 1 base, with 19 bases separating them. CDR3 length: 16 residues. CDR1 is LNHDA and CDR2 is SQIVND in the germline V gene (reference sequence). The CDR3 region is CASIPPRGLENTEAFF. The CDR3 bases are TGTGCCAGTATCCCCCCCCGAGGGTTGGAGAACACTGAAGCTTTCTTT.

As regards this clonotype: One end of the junction fails to match germline, which may point to a read error. The chain uses TRBV4-1 and TRBJ1-3; tentatively, D is TRBD1 (5 bases). Germline V lookup: CDR1 MGHRA, CDR2 YSYEKL. There are 16 residues in the CDR3. The CDR3 coding sequence is TGCACCAGCAGCCAAGTTCCAGGGAAATACGGAAACACCATATATTTT. It specifies CTSSQVPGKYGNTIYF.

Ten or more counts support this clonotype. The chain links TRBV14 to TRBJ1-2; 9 positions agree with TRBD1. Per the germline V gene, CDR1 is SGHDN and CDR2 is FVKESK. The V gene end was trimmed by 0 bases and the J gene end by 2 bases; junction bases not matched to a gene: 7. The CDR3 runs 17 residues. DNA of the CDR3: TGTGCCAGCAGCCAAGATCGGGGACAGGGTATAAACTATGGCTACACCTTC. Protein product: CASSQDRGQGINYGYTF.

This clonotype was recorded at least ten times. This chain links TRBV4-3 with TRBJ1-1; D is possibly TRBD1 (6 bases). V lost 3 bases and J 3 bases, leaving 8 bases between the germline ends. Per germline, CDR1 LGHNA and CDR2 YSLEER. The CDR3 has 13 amino acids. The CDR3 sequence: CASSHRGYTEAFF. For the CDR3, the DNA is TGCGCCAGCAGCCACAGGGGATACACTGAAGCTTTCTTT.